The clone carrying this T cell receptor beta chain was recorded many times. The source material, RNA transcripts, was used to amplify TCR beta CDR3 regions. The study used the HTBI primer set for a first-round RT-PCR of the TCR CDR3. Using its own MiXCR run on the multiplex PCR reads, TCRdb lists one record per CDR3 protein. The profile shows about 600,000 distinct CDR3 sequences, around 14% of them singletons. This entry belongs to a study of T cells in Graves' hyperthyroidism and ophthalmopathy. Germline-derived CDR1 and CDR2 are DFQATT and SNEGSKA (reference sequence). The CDR3 length is 16 residues. J was trimmed by 1 base and V by 2 bases; bases with no gene match: 8. PBMCs were obtained from about 10 ml fresh peripheral blood.

This TCR came from a woman aged 18-29 years with Graves' ophthalmopathy. Sequencing input: blood. J is TRBJ2-1 and V is TRBV20-1; 7 bases line up with TRBD2. DNA for the CDR3: TGCAGTGCTAGACCTCCTAGCGGTCCTTCCTACAATGAGCAGTTCTTC. Its translation: CSARPPSGPSYNEQFF.